The 27 T cell receptor beta chains below were found in one sample sequenced in a study of T cell responses to AZD1222 COVID-19 vaccine. The data were produced by immunoSEQ multiplex PCR, yet TCRdb's version contains in-frame clones alone and is incomplete. This sample carries about 94,000 clones, over 75% of them seen once, and the ten largest clones take 9.5% to 13%. Specimen: peripheral blood, collected 28 days after the second AZD1222 dose. The receptors originated from an adult who received the AZD1222 COVID-19 vaccine.

The V and J genes are TRBV2 and TRBJ2-4; TRBD1 agrees at 7 bases. CDR3 length: 16 residues. Unmatched junction bases numbered 15, after V lost 5 bases and J lost 8 bases. The germline CDR1 and CDR2 sequences are SNHLY and FYNNEI. CDR3 amino acids: CASSLGKNRGWDIQYF. CDR3 nucleotides: TGTGCCAGCAGTCTCGGAAAAAACAGGGGATGGGACATTCAGTACTTC.

The chain is built from TRBV7-2 and TRBJ2-5, with 7 bases that match TRBD1. V was clipped by 8 bases and J by 4 bases; unmatched bases: 10. Germline CDR1 and CDR2: SGHTA and FQGNSA. The CDR3 length is 14 residues. As DNA, the CDR3 is TGTGCCAGCGTACATAGGGGGCGCGGAGAGACCCAGTACTTC. It codes for CASVHRGRGETQYF.

The V gene is TRBV29-1, the J gene TRBJ2-1, with 13 bases aligning to TRBD2. The trim removed 7 bases at V and 6 bases at J, leaving 3 bases unmatched. This CDR3 spans 13 amino acids. Germline V gene lookup returns CDR1 SQVTM and CDR2 ANQGSEA. The CDR3 nucleotides are TGCAGCGCCTGGACTAGCGGGGGCAATGAGCAGTTCTTC. Protein: CSAWTSGGNEQFF.

This chain connects TRBV7-2 to TRBJ2-2; D might be TRBD2 (5 bases). The CDR3 covers 13 residues. CDR1 SGHTA and CDR2 FQGNSA come from the germline V gene. V was clipped by 5 bases and J by 5 bases, with 9 bases between them. CDR3 amino acids: CASSQTRTGELFF. The CDR3, as DNA: TGTGCCAGCAGCCAAACTAGAACCGGGGAGCTGTTTTTT.

The CDR3, as DNA: TGTGCCAGCAGCGTAACCCCTGGGGAAAAACTGTTTTTT. This sequence encodes CASSVTPGEKLFF. This chain connects TRBV9 to TRBJ1-4; no clear D gene. Trimming cost V 1 base and J 8 bases, with 9 bases left between them. The CDR3 is 13 residues long. Germline CDR1 and CDR2: SGDLS and YYNGEE. Filled out from reference TRBV9 and TRBJ1-4, the complete variable domain reads DSGVTQTPKHLITATGQRVTLRCSPRSGDLSVYWYQQSLDQGLQFLIQYYNGEERAKGNILERFSAQQFPDLHSELNLSSLELGDSALYFCASSVTPGEKLFFGSGTQLSVL.

The V gene is TRBV7-8, the J gene TRBJ1-2; D gene ambiguous. The germline V gene encodes CDR1 SGHVS and CDR2 FQNEAQ. The CDR3 runs to 12 residues. Trimming pared 1 base from V and 10 bases from J, leaving 10 bases between. The CDR3 DNA reads as TGTGCCAGCAGCTTAGGTACCTGGCACTACACCTTC. Protein sequence: CASSLGTWHYTF.

The table lists this clone with a count of one. One end of the junction varies from germline; a read error may be responsible. This sequence joins TRBV6-4 and TRBJ2-3; D is perhaps TRBD2 (5 bases). The CDR3 runs to 14 residues. Germline values: CDR1 MRHNA, CDR2 SNTAGT. CDR3 residues: CASSAQTGSGGPHF. The CDR3 DNA sequence: TGTGCCAGCAGTGCTCAAACTGGGAGCGGAGGTCCTCATTTT.

The V call is TRBV6-1, the J call TRBJ2-7; 7 bases align to TRBD1. V gave up 4 bases and J gave up 4 bases; unmatched junction bases: 16. The CDR3 has 17 residues. Germline V gives CDR1 MNHNS, CDR2 SASEGT. The chain's CDR3 is CASSVSVINRGKYEQYF. The CDR3 coding sequence is TGTGCCAGCAGTGTTTCAGTCATCAACAGGGGAAAATACGAGCAGTACTTC.

In its sample, this clone was seen once. The rearrangement uses TRBV28 and TRBJ2-7; tentatively, D is TRBD1 (6 bases). V lost 7 bases, J lost 0 bases, and 10 bases lay in between. The germline V gene has CDR1 MDHEN and CDR2 SYDVKM. The CDR3 totals 13 residues. The CDR3 region has the DNA TGTGCCAGCAACCTGGGGGCCTCCTACGAGCAGTACTTC. Protein product: CASNLGASYEQYF.

J is TRBJ2-5 and V is TRBV30; 14 bases are a match to TRBD2. Germline loops: CDR1 GTSNPN, CDR2 SVGIG (reference sequence). This CDR3 comprises 17 residues. The trim removed 3 bases at V and 1 base at J, leaving 7 bases unmatched. The CDR3 nucleotides read TGTGCCTGGAGCCCGGGACTAGCGGGGGCTCTCCAAGAGACCCAGTACTTC. Protein sequence: CAWSPGLAGALQETQYF.

DNA for the CDR3: TGTGCCAGCAGCTTGGCCGATGGCATGGAGACCCAGTACTTC. Protein sequence: CASSLADGMETQYF. The J gene is TRBJ2-5, the V gene TRBV5-6; no firm D call. CDR3 length: 14 amino acids. CDR1 and CDR2 (germline): SGHDT, YYEEEE. V dropped 0 bases and J dropped 5 bases, with 11 bases sitting between them.

The V call is TRBV6-4, the J call TRBJ2-5; D is perhaps TRBD1 or TRBD2 (5 bases each). Germline-derived CDR1 and CDR2 are MRHNA and SNTAGT. This CDR3 has 13 amino acids. V was cut by 3 bases and J by 14 bases, with 19 bases left in between. CDR3 region: CASSEQPGAFLYF. The CDR3, as DNA: TGTGCCAGCAGTGAACAACCCGGGGCCTTCCTTTACTTC.

This sequence joins TRBV6-5 and TRBJ2-5; D unresolved. The V end lost 5 bases, the J end lost 2 bases, and 12 bases lay between the germline ends. There are 14 residues in the CDR3. Germline V gene lookup returns CDR1 MNHEY and CDR2 SVGAGI. The CDR3 sequence is CASSQPYGQETQYF. The CDR3 DNA reads TGTGCCAGCAGTCAGCCCTATGGGCAAGAGACCCAGTACTTC.

The V call is TRBV11-3, the J call TRBJ2-3; a possible D gene is TRBD2 (7 bases). The CDR3 has 16 residues. The V gene's germline CDR1 is SGHNT and CDR2 YENEEA. With 5 bases removed from V and 3 bases from J, the gap between germline ends came to 18 bases. CDR3 bases: TGTGCCAGCAGCCTTGGGGGGGGGCTGGCAACAGATACGCAGTATTTT. Translated, it gives CASSLGGGLATDTQYF.

The rearrangement uses TRBV10-2 and TRBJ2-7, with 7 bases that match TRBD1. Trimming cost V 6 bases and J 2 bases; bases outside gene matches: 7. Germline V gene data show CDR1 as WSHSY and CDR2 as SAAADI. The CDR3 has 14 residues. The CDR3 sequence is CASRRDSQAYEQYF. The CDR3 DNA follows: TGCGCCAGCAGACGGGACAGCCAGGCCTACGAGCAGTACTTC.

The rearrangement uses TRBV12-3 or TRBV12-4 and TRBJ2-7, with D tentatively TRBD2 (6 bases). This CDR3 region has 13 residues. V lost 0 bases and J lost 6, with 9 bases in between. DNA for the CDR3: TGTGCCAGCAGTTTAGCGTCCGGGAGCGAGCAGTACTTC. Amino acids: CASSLASGSEQYF.

The V gene is TRBV29-1, the J gene TRBJ2-1; 7 positions agree with TRBD1. This CDR3 is 13 amino acids long. Unmatched junction bases numbered 4, after V lost 3 bases and J lost 5 bases. Germline values: CDR1 SQVTM, CDR2 ANQGSEA. CDR3 region: CSVDRRGNNEQFF. The CDR3, as DNA: TGCAGCGTTGATCGCAGGGGGAACAATGAGCAGTTCTTC.

This chain connects TRBV6-5 to TRBJ1-5; D possibly corresponds to TRBD1 (5 bases). The V gene lost 6 bases and the J gene lost 6 bases, with 18 bases spanning the gap. Per the germline V gene, CDR1 is MNHEY and CDR2 is SVGAGI. The CDR3 contains 15 residues. The CDR3 sequence is CASRTRQSGGQPQHF. CDR3 bases: TGTGCCAGCAGGACTCGACAGTCAGGAGGTCAGCCCCAGCATTTT.

The rearrangement uses TRBV3-1 (or the pseudogene TRBV3-2) and TRBJ2-3, with a possible D match to TRBD1 (5 bases). The germline V gene has CDR1 LGHDT and CDR2 YNNKEL (reference sequence). This CDR3 is built from 16 residues. V lost 1 base and J lost 2, with 13 bases in between. The CDR3 here is CASSQAPGLATDTQYF. DNA for the CDR3: TGTGCCAGCAGCCAAGCTCCAGGGTTGGCCACAGATACGCAGTATTTT.

The chain couples TRBV6-5 to TRBJ1-4, with 8 bases that match TRBD1. Germline CDR1 is MNHEY and CDR2 is SVGAGI. J was trimmed by 5 bases and V by 3 bases; bases with no gene match: 5. CDR3 length equals 15 residues. CDR3 sequence: CASSYSDRGNEKLFF. The CDR3 DNA sequence: TGTGCCAGCAGTTATTCAGACAGGGGCAATGAAAAACTGTTTTTT.

In DNA, the CDR3 is TGCGCCAGCAACCTCTTGGTAACCTCGACCCCCGGGAATGAGCAGTTCTTC. It yields the protein CASNLLVTSTPGNEQFF. This chain uses TRBV5-1 with TRBJ2-1; D gene ambiguous. CDR1 and CDR2 (germline): SGHRS, YFSETQ. Trimming took 6 bases from V and 7 from J, leaving 26 bases between them. The CDR3 loop spans 17 amino acids.

J is TRBJ2-1 and V is TRBV10-2; the match to TRBD2 covers 15 bases. Germline loops: CDR1 WSHSY, CDR2 SAAADI. CDR3 length equals 14 residues. J gave up 7 bases and V 6 bases, and 1 base lay outside the gene matches. The CDR3 DNA reads TGCGCCAGCAGCGGGACTAGCGGGAGGAATGAGCAGTTCTTC. Its translation is CASSGTSGRNEQFF.

The chain couples TRBV5-4 to TRBJ1-4; TRBD1 matches at 8 bases. The J segment lost 7 bases and the V segment lost 3 bases, leaving 8 bases of the junction unmatched. The CDR3 is made up of 15 amino acids. Germline assignment: CDR1 SGHNT and CDR2 YYREEE (reference sequence). CDR3 sequence reads: CASSSMGQVREKLFF. The CDR3 DNA sequence: TGTGCCAGCAGCTCAATGGGACAGGTCCGTGAAAAACTGTTTTTT.

The J gene is TRBJ1-2, the V gene TRBV6-1; 8 nucleotides match TRBD1. The V gene's germline CDR1 is MNHNS and CDR2 SASEGT. V gave up 2 bases and J gave up 4 bases; unmatched junction bases: 15. The CDR3 sequence is 18 residues long. As DNA, the CDR3 is TGTGCCAGCAGTGAAACCTCCGGGACAGGAGGGGTTAGCTATGGCTACACCTTC. Protein: CASSETSGTGGVSYGYTF.

The chain carries TRBV9 and TRBJ2-2; TRBD2 is a possible D gene (5 bases). Germline values: CDR1 SGDLS, CDR2 YYNGEE. This CDR3 is 16 amino acids long. The V end lost 0 bases, the J end lost 0 bases, and 9 bases lay between the germline ends. The CDR3 DNA reads as TGTGCCAGCAGCGTAGACGGGGTCTCGAACACCGGGGAGCTGTTTTTT. Protein: CASSVDGVSNTGELFF.

V usage is TRBV3-1 (or the pseudogene TRBV3-2) and J usage is TRBJ2-2, with a tentative D call TRBD1 (6 bases). Trimming pared 5 bases from V and 4 bases from J, leaving 14 bases between. Per germline, CDR1 LGHDT and CDR2 YNNKEL (reference sequence). The CDR3 extends over 15 amino acids. This chain's CDR3 is CASSALGTSTGELFF. The CDR3 DNA reads TGTGCCAGCAGCGCACTAGGGACAAGCACCGGGGAGCTGTTTTTT.

The chain joins TRBV3-1 (or the pseudogene TRBV3-2) to TRBJ2-5, with D tentatively TRBD2 (6 bases). V shed 1 base and J shed 0 bases, with 9 bases lying between them. There are 15 residues in the CDR3. Per germline, CDR1 LGHDT and CDR2 YNNKEL (reference sequence). The CDR3 loop reads CASSQGWTNQETQYF. CDR3 nucleotides: TGTGCCAGCAGCCAAGGCTGGACTAACCAAGAGACCCAGTACTTC.